The TCR beta chain under discussion was sequenced for a study of T-cell memory formation after mild COVID-19. TCRalpha and TCRbeta libraries used 5'RACE with constant-segment primers and UMIs. TCRdb re-derived calls from the 5' RACE reads in MiXCR, one entry per CDR3 protein. The sample has fewer than 450,000 distinct CDR3 sequences, less than 25% seen once. The V and J ends lost 3 bases and 4 bases respectively, with 5 bases between them. The germline V gene encodes CDR1 MGHRA and CDR2 YSYEKL. The CDR3 length is 12 residues. With regard to this clonotype: Its target is unknown.

Overall study findings and caveats: Contracting clones from day 15 to 85 had balanced CD4/CD8; later expanders favoured CD4+.

The sample taken for sequencing was PBMCs or a T cell subset sorted from them (not recorded which). This receptor was identified in an adult woman who had mild COVID-19 (a few samples of this study predate the infection). Cell type and time point are not known. The chain joins TRBV4-1 to TRBJ2-3; D ambiguous. In DNA, the CDR3 is TGCGCCAGCAGCCATATTTCAGATACGCAGTATTTT. Its translation: CASSHISDTQYF.